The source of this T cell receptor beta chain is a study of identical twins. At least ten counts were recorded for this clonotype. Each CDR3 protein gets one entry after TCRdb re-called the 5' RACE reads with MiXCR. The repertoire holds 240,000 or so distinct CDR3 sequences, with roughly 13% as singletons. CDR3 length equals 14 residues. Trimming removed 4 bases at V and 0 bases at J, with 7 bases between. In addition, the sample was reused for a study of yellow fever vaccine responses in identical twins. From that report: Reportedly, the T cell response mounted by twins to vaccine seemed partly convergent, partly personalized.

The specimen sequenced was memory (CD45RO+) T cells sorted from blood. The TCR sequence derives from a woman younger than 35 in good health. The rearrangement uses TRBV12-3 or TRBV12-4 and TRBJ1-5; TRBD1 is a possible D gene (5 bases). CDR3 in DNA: TGTGCCAGCAGTTCCAGGGATAGCAATCAGCCCCAGCATTTT. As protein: CASSSRDSNQPQHF.